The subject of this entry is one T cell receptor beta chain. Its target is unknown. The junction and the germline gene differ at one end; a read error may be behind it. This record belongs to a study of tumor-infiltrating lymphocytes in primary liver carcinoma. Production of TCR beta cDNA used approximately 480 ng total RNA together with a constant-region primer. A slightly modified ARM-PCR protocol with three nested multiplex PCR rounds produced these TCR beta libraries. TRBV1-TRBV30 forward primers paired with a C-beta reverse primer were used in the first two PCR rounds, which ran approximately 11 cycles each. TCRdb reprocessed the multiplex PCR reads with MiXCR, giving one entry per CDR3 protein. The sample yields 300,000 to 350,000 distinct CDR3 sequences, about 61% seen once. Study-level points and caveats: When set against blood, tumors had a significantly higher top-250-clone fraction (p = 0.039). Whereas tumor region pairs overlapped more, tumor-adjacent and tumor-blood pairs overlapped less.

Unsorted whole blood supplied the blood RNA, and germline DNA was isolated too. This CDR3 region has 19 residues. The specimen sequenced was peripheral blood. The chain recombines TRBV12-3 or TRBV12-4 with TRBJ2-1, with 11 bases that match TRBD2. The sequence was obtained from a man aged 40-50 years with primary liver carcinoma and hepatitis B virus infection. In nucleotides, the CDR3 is TGTGCCAGCAGTTCAATATCGGGACTAGCGGTCCTCTCCTGCAATGAGCAGTTCTTC. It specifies CASSSISGLAVLSCNEQFF.